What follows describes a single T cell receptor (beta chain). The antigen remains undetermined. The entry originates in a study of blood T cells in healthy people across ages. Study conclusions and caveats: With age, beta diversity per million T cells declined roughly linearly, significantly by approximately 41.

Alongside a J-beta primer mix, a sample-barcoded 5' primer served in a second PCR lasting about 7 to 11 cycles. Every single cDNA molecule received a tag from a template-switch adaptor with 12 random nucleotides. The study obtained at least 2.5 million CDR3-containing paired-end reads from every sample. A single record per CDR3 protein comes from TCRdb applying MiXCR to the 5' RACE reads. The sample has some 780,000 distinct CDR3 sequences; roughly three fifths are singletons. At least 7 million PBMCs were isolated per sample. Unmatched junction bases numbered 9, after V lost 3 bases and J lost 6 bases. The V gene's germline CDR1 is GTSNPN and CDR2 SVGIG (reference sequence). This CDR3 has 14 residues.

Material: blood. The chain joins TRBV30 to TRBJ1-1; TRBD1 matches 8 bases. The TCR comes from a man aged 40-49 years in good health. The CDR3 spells CAWSPTGARAEAFF. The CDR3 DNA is TGTGCCTGGAGCCCGACAGGGGCGAGAGCTGAAGCTTTCTTT.